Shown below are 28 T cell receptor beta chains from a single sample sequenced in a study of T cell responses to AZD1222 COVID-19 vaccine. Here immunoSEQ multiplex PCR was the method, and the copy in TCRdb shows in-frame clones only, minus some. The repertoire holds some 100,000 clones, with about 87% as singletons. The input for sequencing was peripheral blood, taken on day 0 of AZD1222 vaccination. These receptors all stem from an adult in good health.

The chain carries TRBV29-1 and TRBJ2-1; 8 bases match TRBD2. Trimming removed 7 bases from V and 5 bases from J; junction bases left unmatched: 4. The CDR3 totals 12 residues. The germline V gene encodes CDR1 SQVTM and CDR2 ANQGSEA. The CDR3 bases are TGCAGCGCTACGGGACTAGACAATGAGCAGTTCTTC. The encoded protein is CSATGLDNEQFF.

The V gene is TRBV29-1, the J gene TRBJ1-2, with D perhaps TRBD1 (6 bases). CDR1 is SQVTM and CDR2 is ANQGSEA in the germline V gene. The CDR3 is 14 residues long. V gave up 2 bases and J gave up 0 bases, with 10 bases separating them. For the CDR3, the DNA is TGCAGCGTTGAACAACAGGGTTCTAACTATGGCTACACCTTC. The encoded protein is CSVEQQGSNYGYTF.

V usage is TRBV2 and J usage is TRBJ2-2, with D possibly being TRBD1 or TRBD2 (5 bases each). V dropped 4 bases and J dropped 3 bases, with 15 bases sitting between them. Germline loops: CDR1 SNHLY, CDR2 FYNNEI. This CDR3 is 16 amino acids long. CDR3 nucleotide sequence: TGTGCCAGCAGTGTATTATCCGGGACGGACACCGGGGAGCTGTTTTTT. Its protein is CASSVLSGTDTGELFF.

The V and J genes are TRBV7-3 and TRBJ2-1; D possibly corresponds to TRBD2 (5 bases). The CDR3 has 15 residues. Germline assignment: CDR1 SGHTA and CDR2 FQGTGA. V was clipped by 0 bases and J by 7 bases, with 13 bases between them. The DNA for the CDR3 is TGTGCCAGCAGCTTAACTGCCCTTCGAGGGAATGAGCAGTTCTTC. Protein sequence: CASSLTALRGNEQFF.

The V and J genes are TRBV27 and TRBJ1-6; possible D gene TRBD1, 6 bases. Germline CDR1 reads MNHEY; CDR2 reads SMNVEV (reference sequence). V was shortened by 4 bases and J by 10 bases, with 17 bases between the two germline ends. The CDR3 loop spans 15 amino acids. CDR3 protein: CASSSRGSGISPLHF. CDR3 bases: TGTGCCAGCAGTTCTAGGGGGTCAGGGATATCACCCCTCCACTTT.

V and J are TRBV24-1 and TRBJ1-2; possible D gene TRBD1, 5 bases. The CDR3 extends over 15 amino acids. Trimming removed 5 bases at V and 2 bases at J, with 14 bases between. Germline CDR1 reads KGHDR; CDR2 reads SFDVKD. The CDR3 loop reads CATSAPVGENYGYTF. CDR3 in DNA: TGTGCCACCAGTGCCCCAGTAGGGGAGAACTATGGCTACACCTTC.

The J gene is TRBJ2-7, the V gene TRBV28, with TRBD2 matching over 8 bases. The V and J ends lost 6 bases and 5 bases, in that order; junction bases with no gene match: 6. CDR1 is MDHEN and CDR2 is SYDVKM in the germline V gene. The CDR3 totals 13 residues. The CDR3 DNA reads TGTGCCAGCAGGGGGGGACTAGAGAACGAGCAGTACTTC. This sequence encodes CASRGGLENEQYF.

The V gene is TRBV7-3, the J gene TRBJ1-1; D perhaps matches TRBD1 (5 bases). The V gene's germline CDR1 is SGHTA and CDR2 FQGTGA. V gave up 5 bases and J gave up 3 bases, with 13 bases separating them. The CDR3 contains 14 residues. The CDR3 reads CASSRRDGDTEAFF. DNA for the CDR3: TGTGCCAGCAGCCGCCGGGACGGAGACACTGAAGCTTTCTTT.

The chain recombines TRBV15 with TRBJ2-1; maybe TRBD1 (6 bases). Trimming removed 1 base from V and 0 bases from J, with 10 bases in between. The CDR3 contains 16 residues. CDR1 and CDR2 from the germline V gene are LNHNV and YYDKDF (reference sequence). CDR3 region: CATSRVTGTSYNEQFF. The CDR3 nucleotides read TGTGCCACCAGCAGAGTAACAGGGACCTCCTACAATGAGCAGTTCTTC.

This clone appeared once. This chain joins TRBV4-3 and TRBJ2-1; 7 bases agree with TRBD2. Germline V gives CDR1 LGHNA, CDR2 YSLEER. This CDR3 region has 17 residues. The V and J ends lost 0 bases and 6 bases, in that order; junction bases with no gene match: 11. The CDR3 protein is CASSQDHGGRKGNEQFF. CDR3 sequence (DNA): TGCGCCAGCAGCCAAGATCACGGCGGGAGAAAGGGCAATGAGCAGTTCTTC.

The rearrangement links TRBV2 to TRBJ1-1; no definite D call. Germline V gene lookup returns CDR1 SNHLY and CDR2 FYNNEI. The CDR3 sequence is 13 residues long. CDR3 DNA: TGTGCAGCTCGGGCGGCGAGGAACACTGAAGCTTTCTTT. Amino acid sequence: CAARAARNTEAFF.

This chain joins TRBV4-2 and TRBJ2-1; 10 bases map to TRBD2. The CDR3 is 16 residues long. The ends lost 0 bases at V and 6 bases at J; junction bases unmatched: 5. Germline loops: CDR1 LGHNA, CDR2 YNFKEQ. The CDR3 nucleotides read TGTGCCAGCAGCCAAGAATCTAGCGGGAGAAGCAATGAGCAGTTCTTC. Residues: CASSQESSGRSNEQFF.

The CDR3: CAWTSGRAGSYNEQFF. DNA of the CDR3: TGTGCCTGGACTTCAGGGAGGGCGGGCTCCTACAATGAGCAGTTCTTC. The genes are TRBV30 and TRBJ2-1; TRBD2 aligns across 7 bases. The CDR3 runs to 16 residues. CDR1 GTSNPN and CDR2 SVGIG come from the germline V gene (reference sequence). V lost 4 bases and J lost 0; bases outside the gene matches: 9. The whole variable domain, remainder taken from reference TRBV30 and TRBJ2-1, is SQTIHQWPATLVQPVGSPLSLECTVEGTSNPNLYWYRQAAGRGLQLLFYSVGIGQISSEVPQNLSASRPQDRQFILSSKKLLLSDSGFYLCAWTSGRAGSYNEQFFGPGTRLTVL.

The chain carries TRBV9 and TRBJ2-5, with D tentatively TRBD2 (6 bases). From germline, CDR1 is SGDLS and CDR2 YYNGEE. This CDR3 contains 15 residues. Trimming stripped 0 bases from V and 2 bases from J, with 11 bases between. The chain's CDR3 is CASSVGGVLQETQYF. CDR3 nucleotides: TGTGCCAGCAGCGTAGGGGGGGTCCTACAAGAGACCCAGTACTTC.

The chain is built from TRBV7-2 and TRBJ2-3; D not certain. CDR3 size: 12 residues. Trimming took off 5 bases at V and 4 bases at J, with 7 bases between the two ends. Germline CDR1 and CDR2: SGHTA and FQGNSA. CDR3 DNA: TGTGCCAGCAGCGACCGGGCAGATACGCAGTATTTT. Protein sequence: CASSDRADTQYF.

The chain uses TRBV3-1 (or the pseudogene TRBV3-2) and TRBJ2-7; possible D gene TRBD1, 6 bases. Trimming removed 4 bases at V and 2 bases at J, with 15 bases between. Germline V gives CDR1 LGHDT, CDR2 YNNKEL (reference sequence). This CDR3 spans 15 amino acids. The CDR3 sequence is CASSPTTGLTYEQYF. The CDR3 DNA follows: TGTGCCAGCAGCCCAACAACAGGGCTCACCTACGAGCAGTACTTC.

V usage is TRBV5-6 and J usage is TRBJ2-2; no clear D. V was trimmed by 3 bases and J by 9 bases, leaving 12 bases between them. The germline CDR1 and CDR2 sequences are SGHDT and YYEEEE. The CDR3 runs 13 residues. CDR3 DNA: TGTGCCAGCAGCTATGGTCAGGAGCGGGAGCTGTTTTTT. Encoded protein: CASSYGQERELFF.

CDR3 nucleotide sequence: TGCGCCAGCAGCCAAGTAGTAGGGGGCGACTATGGCTACACCTTC. This sequence encodes CASSQVVGGDYGYTF. J is TRBJ1-2 and V is TRBV4-1; TRBD1 matches at 7 bases. Losses at the gene ends were 1 base for V and 3 bases for J; bases not matched to a gene: 5. The CDR3 extends over 15 amino acids. Germline V gives CDR1 MGHRA, CDR2 YSYEKL.

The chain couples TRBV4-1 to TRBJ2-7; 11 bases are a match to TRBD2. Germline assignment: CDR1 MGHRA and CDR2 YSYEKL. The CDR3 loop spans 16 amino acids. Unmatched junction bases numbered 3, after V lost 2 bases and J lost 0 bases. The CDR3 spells CASSQRLAGNSYEQYF. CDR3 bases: TGCGCCAGCAGCCAACGACTAGCGGGGAACTCCTACGAGCAGTACTTC.

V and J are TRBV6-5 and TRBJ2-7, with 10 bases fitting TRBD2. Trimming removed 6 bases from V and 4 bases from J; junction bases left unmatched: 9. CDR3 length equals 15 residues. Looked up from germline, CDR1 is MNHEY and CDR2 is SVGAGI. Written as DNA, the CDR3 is TGTGCCAGCAGACGTGCTAGCGGGAGAGAGTACGAGCAGTACTTC. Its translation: CASRRASGREYEQYF.

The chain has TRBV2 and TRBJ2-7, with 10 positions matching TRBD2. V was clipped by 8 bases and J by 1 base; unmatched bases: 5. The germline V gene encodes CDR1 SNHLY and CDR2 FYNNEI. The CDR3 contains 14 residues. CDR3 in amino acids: CASYLAGVSYEQYF. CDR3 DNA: TGTGCCAGCTACCTAGCGGGGGTGTCCTACGAGCAGTACTTC.

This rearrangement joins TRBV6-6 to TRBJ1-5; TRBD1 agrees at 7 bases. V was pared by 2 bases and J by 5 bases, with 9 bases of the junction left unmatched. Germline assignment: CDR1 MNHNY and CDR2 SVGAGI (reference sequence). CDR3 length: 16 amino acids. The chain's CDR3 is CASSYRTGAYYQPQHF. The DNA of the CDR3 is TGTGCCAGCAGTTACCGAACAGGGGCCTACTATCAGCCCCAGCATTTT.

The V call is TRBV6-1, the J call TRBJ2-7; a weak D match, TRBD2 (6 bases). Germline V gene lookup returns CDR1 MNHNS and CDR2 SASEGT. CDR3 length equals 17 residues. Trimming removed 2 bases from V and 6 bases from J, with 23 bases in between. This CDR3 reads CASSETPGGGDLGEQYF. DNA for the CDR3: TGTGCCAGCAGTGAAACCCCTGGCGGAGGGGATCTTGGCGAGCAGTACTTC.

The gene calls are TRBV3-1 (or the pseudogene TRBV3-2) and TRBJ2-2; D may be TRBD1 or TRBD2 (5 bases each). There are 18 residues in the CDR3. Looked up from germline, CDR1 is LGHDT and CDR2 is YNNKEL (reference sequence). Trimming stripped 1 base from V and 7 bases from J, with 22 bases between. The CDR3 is CASSQVILGRSFGGELFF. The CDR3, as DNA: TGTGCCAGCAGCCAAGTAATCTTGGGACGTTCCTTTGGCGGGGAGCTGTTTTTT.

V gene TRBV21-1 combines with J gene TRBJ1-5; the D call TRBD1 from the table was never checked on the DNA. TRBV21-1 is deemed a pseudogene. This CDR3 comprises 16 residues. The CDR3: CASSKLWTGDNQPQHF. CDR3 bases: TGTGCCAGCAGCAAACTTTGGACAGGGGACAATCAGCCCCAGCATTTT.

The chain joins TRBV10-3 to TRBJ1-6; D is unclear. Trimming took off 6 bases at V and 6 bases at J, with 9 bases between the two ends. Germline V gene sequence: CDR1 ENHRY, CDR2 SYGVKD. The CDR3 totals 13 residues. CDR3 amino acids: CAIRAEINSPLHF. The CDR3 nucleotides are TGTGCCATCAGGGCTGAGATTAATTCACCCCTCCACTTT.

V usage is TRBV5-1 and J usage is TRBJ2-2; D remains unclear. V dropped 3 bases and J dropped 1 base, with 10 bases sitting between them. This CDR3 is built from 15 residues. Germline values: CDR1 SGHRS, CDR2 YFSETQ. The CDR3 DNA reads TGCGCCAGCAGCTCAACACCGGTGAACACCGGGGAGCTGTTTTTT. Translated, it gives CASSSTPVNTGELFF. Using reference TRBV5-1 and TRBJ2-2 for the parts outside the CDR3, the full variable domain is KAGVTQTPRYLIKTRGQQVTLSCSPISGHRSVSWYQQTPGQGLQFLFEYFSETQRNKGNFPGRFSGRQFSNSRSEMNVSTLELGDSALYLCASSSTPVNTGELFFGEGSRLTVL.

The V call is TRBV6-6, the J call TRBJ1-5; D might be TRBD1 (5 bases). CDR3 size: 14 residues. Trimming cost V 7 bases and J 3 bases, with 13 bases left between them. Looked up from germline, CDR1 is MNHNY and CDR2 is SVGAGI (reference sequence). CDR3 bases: TGTGCCAGCAACACTCAGGGCGCCAATCAGCCCCAGCATTTT. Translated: CASNTQGANQPQHF.